The 11 T cell receptor beta chains below all came from one sample that was sequenced in a study of blood T cells in healthy people across ages. Together with a sample-barcoded 5' primer, a J-beta primer mix was included in a second PCR lasting about 7 to 12 cycles. TCRdb independently ran MiXCR on the 5' RACE reads; one entry per CDR3 protein. The table has around 2 million distinct CDR3 sequences, around 42% seen once. Source material: blood. The receptors were sampled from a human donor in good health.

This clonotype was counted only a few times. V usage is TRBV4-3 and J usage is TRBJ2-3; 12 nucleotides match TRBD1. The ends lost 5 bases at V and 5 bases at J; junction bases unmatched: 8. CDR3 length: 16 residues. Germline CDR1 LGHNA, CDR2 YSLEER. The CDR3 DNA follows: TGCGCCAGCAGCGAAAGGGGACAGGGGGCTAGAGATACGCAGTATTTT. This sequence encodes CASSERGQGARDTQYF.

This clonotype was detected only once. This sequence joins TRBV9 and TRBJ2-1, with 7 bases identical to TRBD2. V lost 0 bases, J lost 8 bases, and 17 bases stayed unmatched. This CDR3 has 18 amino acids. CDR1 and CDR2 from the germline V gene are SGDLS and YYNGEE. CDR3 nucleotides: TGTGCCAGCAGCGTAGATGTGAGCGGGGAACCCTCTTACGATGAGCAGTTCTTC. Translated: CASSVDVSGEPSYDEQFF.

J is TRBJ2-3 and V is TRBV27; TRBD1 aligns across 8 bases. Germline V gene data show CDR1 as MNHEY and CDR2 as SMNVEV (reference sequence). V was clipped by 4 bases and J by 3 bases; unmatched bases: 12. This CDR3 has 17 residues. CDR3 in DNA: TGTGCCAGCAGTTCTGGCCTTACAGGGGGTTGGACAGATACGCAGTATTTT. Its protein is CASSSGLTGGWTDTQYF.

J is TRBJ2-7 and V is TRBV12-3 or TRBV12-4; D assignment may be TRBD1 or TRBD2 (5 bases each). V was cut by 6 bases and J by 3 bases, with 12 bases left in between. The CDR3 totals 13 residues. The CDR3: CASRFVGRYEQYF. The CDR3 region has the DNA TGTGCCAGCAGGTTCGTGGGACGCTACGAGCAGTACTTC.

In its sample, this clonotype was seen a few times. This chain links TRBV6-5 with TRBJ2-3; possibly TRBD1 for D (6 bases). V lost 2 bases to trimming and J lost 0 bases, with 9 bases between them. The CDR3 loop spans 15 amino acids. In germline, CDR1 is MNHEY, CDR2 SVGAGI. Written as DNA, the CDR3 is TGTGCCAGCAGTTACGGGGGCACTAGCACAGATACGCAGTATTTT. It encodes CASSYGGTSTDTQYF.

This clonotype was seen only a few times. This chain joins TRBV6-2 or TRBV6-3 and TRBJ2-5; 9 nucleotides agree with TRBD2. The CDR3 is 16 amino acids. Germline trimming cut 2 bases from V and 3 bases from J; bases unmatched to any gene: 7. Germline assignment: CDR1 MNHEY and CDR2 SVGEGT. The CDR3 protein is CASSYVGGGAEETQYF. DNA for the CDR3: TGTGCCAGCAGTTACGTTGGCGGGGGGGCTGAAGAGACCCAGTACTTC.

The J gene is TRBJ2-7, the V gene TRBV10-3; 11 positions match TRBD1. With V trimmed by 7 bases and J by 6 bases, 8 bases remained unmatched. Germline CDR1 and CDR2: ENHRY and SYGVKD. The CDR3 extends over 14 amino acids. Here the CDR3 reads CAIKRDRGESEQYF. For the CDR3, the DNA is TGTGCCATCAAGAGGGACAGGGGGGAGAGCGAGCAGTACTTC.

The rearrangement uses TRBV28 and TRBJ2-5; D is undetermined. This CDR3 contains 13 residues. Germline lookup yields CDR1 MDHEN and CDR2 SYDVKM. The V end was cut by 0 bases, the J end by 5 bases, with 7 bases between. This CDR3 is CASSLWMMETQYF. Here the CDR3 DNA reads TGTGCCAGCAGTTTATGGATGATGGAGACCCAGTACTTC.

The chain has TRBV6-1 and TRBJ2-7; D is unclear. Trimming stripped 4 bases from V and 3 bases from J, with 13 bases between. The CDR3 extends over 14 amino acids. Germline V CDR1 and CDR2: MNHNS, SASEGT. CDR3 residues: CASSVTQIVYEQYF. In DNA form, the CDR3 reads TGTGCCAGCAGTGTGACACAGATAGTCTACGAGCAGTACTTC.

The chain links TRBV7-9 to TRBJ2-4; D assignment may be TRBD1 or TRBD2 (5 bases each). The DNA end is a closer match to TRBJ2-5, so the J assignment may be wrong. Germline CDR1 is SEHNR and CDR2 is FQNEAQ (reference sequence). The CDR3 spans 15 residues. The CDR3 sequence is CASSLMGEGQETQYF. Written as DNA, the CDR3 is TGTGCCAGCAGCTTAATGGGAGAGGGGCAAGAGACCCAGTACTTC.

The chain carries TRBV4-2 and TRBJ2-7; 14 nucleotides align to TRBD2. Germline-derived CDR1 and CDR2 are LGHNA and YNFKEQ. The CDR3 has 16 residues. J was trimmed by 3 bases and V by 6 bases; bases with no gene match: 7. The DNA for the CDR3 is TGTGCCAGCAGTCTGAGGGGACTAGCGGGGGACTACGAGCAGTACTTC. This encodes CASSLRGLAGDYEQYF.